This TCR beta chain comes out of a study of radiation and T cells in renal cell carcinoma. The CDR3 runs 12 residues. Deletions cut 7 bases from V and 9 bases from J, with 16 bases between. Per germline, CDR1 SNHLY and CDR2 FYNNEI. Time point described: blood 2 weeks post-SBRT. Treatment described: 15 Gy SBRT to primary tumor, nephrectomy 4 weeks later. After SBRT, blood was collected at 2 and 4 weeks, plus baseline. The patient's renal cell carcinoma had clear cell pathology. Findings and limits, study-wide: Baseline intratumoral clonotype presence is unknown without pretreatment biopsies.

Only a few counts were recorded for this clone. No antigen is known for it. Clones were read by immunoSEQ multiplex PCR, and TCRdb kept only the in-frame ones, dropping some. The sample lists tens of thousands of clones; roughly four fifths were seen once. This TCR came from a man in his 60s with renal cell carcinoma. The rearrangement links TRBV2 to TRBJ2-7, with D possibly being TRBD1 (5 bases). Sequenced material: blood, taken from a patient whose treatment included radiotherapy and nephrectomy. The CDR3 region is CASTTDAGWQYF. CDR3 in DNA: TGTGCCAGCACTACCGACGCAGGGTGGCAGTACTTC.